Listed here are 27 T cell receptor beta chains from one sample, sequenced in a study of vaccination effects on CD4 cells after COVID-19. When less than 13 days of culture had elapsed, CD4+ T cells were isolated. The person had PCR-confirmed SARS-CoV-2 infection between March and December 2020. Vaccine administered to participants consisted of two doses of either BNT162b2 or mRNA-1273. The assay was immunoSEQ multiplex PCR, and TCRdb's table has in-frame clones only and misses some. The sample comprises around 50,000 clones, about 74% of which are singletons, and approximately 5.1% rests with the top ten. No antigens are known for them. The specimen comprised CD4+ T cells from PBMCs cultured without peptide, sampled after COVID-19 vaccination. These receptors were collected from a human donor who had a prior SARS-CoV-2 infection.

The chain couples TRBV13 to TRBJ1-5; the D gene is possibly TRBD1 (5 bases). CDR1 is PRHDT, CDR2 FYEKMQ, per germline (reference sequence). V shed 4 bases and J shed 7 bases, with 14 bases lying between them. CDR3 length: 14 amino acids. The CDR3 region is CASSSGPLSQPQHF. CDR3 nucleotide sequence: TGTGCCAGCAGCTCGGGACCCCTGTCGCAGCCCCAGCATTTT.

This clone was seen only a few times. The chain couples TRBV10-3 to TRBJ1-5; 7 nucleotides line up with TRBD1. Germline CDR1 and CDR2: ENHRY and SYGVKD. The V and J ends lost 5 bases and 2 bases, in that order; junction bases with no gene match: 0. The CDR3 spans 13 residues. CDR3 sequence: CAISTGGNQPQHF. The DNA of the CDR3 is TGTGCCATCAGTACAGGGGGCAATCAGCCCCAGCATTTT.

The gene calls are TRBV7-2 and TRBJ1-1; D might be TRBD1 (5 bases). Trimming shortened V by 2 bases and J by 11 bases, and 12 bases separated the two germline ends. This CDR3 region has 12 residues. Germline V gives CDR1 SGHTA, CDR2 FQGNSA. CDR3 sequence: CASSLYRGLAFF. The CDR3 DNA is TGTGCCAGCAGCTTATATCGGGGGTTGGCTTTCTTT.

CDR3 residues: CASSVESGVLGETQYF. The CDR3 DNA sequence: TGTGCCAGCAGCGTAGAGTCAGGGGTGTTAGGGGAGACCCAGTACTTC. J is TRBJ2-5 and V is TRBV9; a weak D match, TRBD1 (6 bases). The CDR3 loop spans 16 amino acids. Trimming pared 0 bases from V and 5 bases from J, leaving 17 bases between. Per germline, CDR1 SGDLS and CDR2 YYNGEE.

The rearrangement links TRBV6-6 to TRBJ2-5; TRBD1 or TRBD2 may be the D gene (5 bases each). Germline CDR1 reads MNHNY; CDR2 reads SVGAGI (reference sequence). V was trimmed by 8 bases and J by 4 bases, leaving 17 bases between them. The CDR3 runs 14 residues. The DNA for the CDR3 is TGTGCCAGCCAAAGATCCGGGGCTGGAGAGACCCAGTACTTC. It yields the protein CASQRSGAGETQYF.

The chain uses TRBV3-1 (or the pseudogene TRBV3-2) and TRBJ1-2, with TRBD1 identical over 10 bases. CDR3 length: 14 residues. The trim removed 2 bases at V and 8 bases at J, leaving 5 bases unmatched. Per germline, CDR1 LGHDT and CDR2 YNNKEL (reference sequence). The DNA of the CDR3 is TGTGCCAGCAGCCAAACTGGACAGGGGGGCGGCTACACCTTC. Amino acids: CASSQTGQGGGYTF.

The chain has TRBV9 and TRBJ1-4; the D gene is possibly TRBD1 (6 bases). The CDR3 runs 17 residues. Per germline, CDR1 SGDLS and CDR2 YYNGEE. Trimming took 2 bases from V and 4 from J, leaving 18 bases between them. CDR3 coding DNA: TGTGCCAGCAGCGTGGGGGCCGGGGGGTCTTATAATGAAAAACTGTTTTTT. Translation gives CASSVGAGGSYNEKLFF.

This clone was detected only a few times. The CDR3 DNA sequence: TGTGCCAGCGTCGGACAGGGGAGGACAGATACGCAGTATTTT. As protein: CASVGQGRTDTQYF. V is TRBV2 and J is TRBJ2-3, with TRBD1 matching over 9 bases. Trimming took 8 bases from V and 3 from J; bases not matched to a gene: 6. Germline V gene sequence: CDR1 SNHLY, CDR2 FYNNEI. CDR3 length equals 14 residues.

The chain has TRBV6-5 and TRBJ2-1; a possible D gene is TRBD2 (6 bases). Per germline, CDR1 MNHEY and CDR2 SVGAGI. This CDR3 has 13 amino acids. V shed 0 bases and J shed 10 bases, with 10 bases lying between them. The CDR3 DNA reads as TGTGCCAGCAGTTACTCGGGGGGATGGGAGCAGTTCTTC. Protein product: CASSYSGGWEQFF.

V usage is TRBV2 and J usage is TRBJ2-3; TRBD2 matches at 13 bases. The germline V gene has CDR1 SNHLY and CDR2 FYNNEI. With V trimmed by 4 bases and J by 5 bases, 9 bases remained unmatched. This CDR3 contains 17 residues. The CDR3 sequence is CASSGIPGLAGQDTQYF. The CDR3 DNA reads as TGTGCCAGCAGTGGGATACCGGGACTAGCGGGACAAGATACGCAGTATTTT.

V and J are TRBV9 and TRBJ1-5; D is ambiguous. Germline V gene lookup returns CDR1 SGDLS and CDR2 YYNGEE. The CDR3 spans 14 residues. V lost 4 bases, J lost 1 base, and 9 bases lay in between. The CDR3 region has the DNA TGTGCCAGCAGCCCCGCGGCAAGCAATCAGCCCCAGCATTTT. Protein: CASSPAASNQPQHF.

The CDR3 DNA is TGTGCCAGCAGGAACAGGGGAGCCTCTGGAAACACCATATATTTT. It is translated as CASRNRGASGNTIYF. The chain carries TRBV6-5 and TRBJ1-3; 7 positions agree with TRBD1. CDR3 length: 15 amino acids. Germline assignment: CDR1 MNHEY and CDR2 SVGAGI. Trimming at V came to 6 bases and at J to 0 bases, leaving 5 bases not matched to a gene.

The chain combines TRBV20-1 with TRBJ2-3, with D perhaps TRBD2 (5 bases). Germline V CDR1 and CDR2: DFQATT, SNEGSKA (reference sequence). Deletions cut 5 bases from V and 2 bases from J, with 17 bases between. There are 15 residues in the CDR3. CDR3 nucleotides: TGCAGTGCTCGTGAGCGGATCCAAAACACAGATACGCAGTATTTT. This gives the protein CSARERIQNTDTQYF.

This clone was observed a few times. The chain uses TRBV18 and TRBJ2-1, with D perhaps TRBD2 (6 bases). The CDR3 spans 14 residues. V was shortened by 0 bases and J by 12 bases, with 15 bases between the two germline ends. CDR1 KGHSH and CDR2 LQKENI come from the germline V gene. The CDR3 loop reads CASSPPNRDGRQFF. CDR3 nucleotide sequence: TGTGCCAGCTCACCACCGAATAGGGACGGGAGGCAGTTCTTC. The full variable domain, in which reference TRBV18 and TRBJ2-1 provide the parts outside the CDR3, is NAGVMQNPRHLVRRRGQEARLRCSPMKGHSHVYWYRQLPEEGLKFMVYLQKENIIDESGMPKERFSAEFPKEGPSILRIQQVVRGDSAAYFCASSPPNRDGRQFFGPGTRLTVL.

The CDR3 reads CATSDSTTPGIRQFF. DNA of the CDR3: TGTGCCACCAGTGATTCCACGACCCCAGGGATCAGACAGTTCTTC. This chain joins TRBV24-1 and TRBJ2-1, with D possibly TRBD1 on 5 matching bases. CDR1 is KGHDR, CDR2 SFDVKD, per germline. V lost 2 bases, J lost 13 bases, and 20 bases lay in between. This CDR3 is built from 15 residues.

The chain has TRBV5-1 and TRBJ2-5; 11 positions match TRBD2. The CDR3 is made up of 15 amino acids. Germline V CDR1 and CDR2: SGHRS, YFSETQ. V lost 0 bases and J lost 2; bases outside the gene matches: 0. The CDR3 DNA follows: TGCGCCAGCAGCTTGGGACTAGCGGGGCAAGAGACCCAGTACTTC. Its protein product is CASSLGLAGQETQYF.

The DNA for the CDR3 is TGTGCCAGCAGCCCCCAGCCAGGGGGTCAGTTCTTC. Its protein product is CASSPQPGGQFF. The V call is TRBV7-6, the J call TRBJ2-1; 7 bases align to TRBD1. The CDR3 length is 12 residues. Germline V gene lookup returns CDR1 SGHVS and CDR2 FNYEAQ. V shed 5 bases and J 13 bases; nucleotides not matched to a gene: 8.

This clone showed up just a few times. The chain links TRBV11-2 to TRBJ2-1, with 12 bases identical to TRBD2. The CDR3 length is 17 residues. V lost 3 bases to trimming and J lost 6 bases; unmatched junction nucleotides: 9. Per germline, CDR1 SGHAT and CDR2 FQNNGV. CDR3 amino acids: CASSFFITSGRTNEQFF. CDR3 nucleotide sequence: TGTGCCAGCAGCTTCTTCATCACTAGCGGGAGGACCAATGAGCAGTTCTTC.

This clone was seen just once. This chain uses TRBV6-1 with TRBJ1-1; no firm D call. This CDR3 is built from 14 residues. Trimming cost V 3 bases and J 10 bases, with 18 bases left between them. Germline CDR1 reads MNHNS; CDR2 reads SASEGT. As DNA, the CDR3 is TGTGCCAGCAGTGAGAGGGCAGGTAATATGGGAGCTTTCTTT. It yields the protein CASSERAGNMGAFF.

The rearrangement uses TRBV7-3 and TRBJ2-5; D is unresolved. The CDR3 totals 15 residues. Germline-derived CDR1 and CDR2 are SGHTA and FQGTGA. Deletions cut 4 bases from V and 5 bases from J, with 17 bases between. This chain's CDR3 is CASSSLAGEGETQYF. CDR3 nucleotides: TGTGCCAGCAGCTCCTTAGCCGGAGAAGGGGAGACCCAGTACTTC.

In DNA, the CDR3 is TGCGCCAGCAAGGCTAGCGGGAATGTAGATACGCAGTATTTT. Residues: CASKASGNVDTQYF. The rearrangement joins TRBV5-1 to TRBJ2-3, with 9 bases identical to TRBD2. The V segment lost 6 bases and the J segment 5 bases; nucleotides outside the gene matches: 7. The CDR3 runs to 14 residues. CDR1 and CDR2 from the germline V gene are SGHRS and YFSETQ.

The chain recombines TRBV9 with TRBJ2-2, with D hard to call. The length of the CDR3 is 14 residues. V was pared by 4 bases and J by 0 bases, with 7 bases between. Germline V CDR1 and CDR2: SGDLS, YYNGEE. The CDR3 is CASSRVANTGELFF. In nucleotides, the CDR3 is TGTGCCAGCAGCAGGGTCGCGAACACCGGGGAGCTGTTTTTT.

The V and J genes are TRBV7-3 and TRBJ1-1; 8 positions agree with TRBD1. V lost 5 bases, J lost 6 bases, and 8 bases stayed unmatched. The CDR3 loop spans 14 amino acids. In germline, CDR1 is SGHTA, CDR2 FQGTGA. The CDR3 DNA reads as TGTGCCAGCAGCCTAGACGGACAGGGTCCTGAAGCTTTCTTT. This translates into CASSLDGQGPEAFF. The full variable domain, with the rest looked up from reference TRBV7-3 and TRBJ1-1, is GAGVSQTPSNKVTEKGKYVELRCDPISGHTALYWYRQSLGQGPEFLIYFQGTGAADDSGLPNDRFFAVRPEGSVSTLKIQRTERGDSAVYLCASSLDGQGPEAFFGQGTRLTVV.

This rearrangement joins TRBV6-1 to TRBJ1-4; possibly TRBD1 for D (5 bases). The V and J ends lost 2 bases and 7 bases respectively, with 11 bases between them. The CDR3 consists of 14 residues. Germline loops: CDR1 MNHNS, CDR2 SASEGT. The CDR3 protein is CASSERRRGEKLFF. The CDR3 region has the DNA TGTGCCAGCAGTGAAAGGAGGAGGGGTGAAAAACTGTTTTTT.

The CDR3 spells CASSIDRGRGDSPLHF. For the CDR3, the DNA is TGTGCCAGTAGTATAGATCGGGGGAGAGGAGATTCACCCCTCCACTTT. This chain uses TRBV19 with TRBJ1-6; a weak D match, TRBD1 (5 bases). Germline assignment: CDR1 LNHDA and CDR2 SQIVND (reference sequence). There are 16 residues in the CDR3. Trimming took off 0 bases at V and 8 bases at J, with 14 bases between the two ends.

A single count supports this clone. J is TRBJ1-1 and V is TRBV25-1; D might be TRBD1 (6 bases). Germline lookup yields CDR1 MGHDK and CDR2 SYGVNS. CDR3 length equals 16 residues. V was pared by 6 bases and J by 3 bases, with 20 bases between. CDR3 nucleotides: TGTGCCAGCAGCAAATTGGGGGGGGGCGCGGACACTGAAGCTTTCTTT. Its protein product is CASSKLGGGADTEAFF.

The chain carries TRBV12-5 and TRBJ1-1; D gene ambiguous. This CDR3 comprises 17 residues. Germline V gene sequence: CDR1 LGHNT, CDR2 FRNRAP. Trimming shortened V by 5 bases and J by 5 bases, and 24 bases separated the two germline ends. The CDR3 reads CASGPEPDPWGGTEAFF. The CDR3, as DNA: TGTGCTAGTGGTCCGGAACCGGACCCCTGGGGAGGAACTGAAGCTTTCTTT.